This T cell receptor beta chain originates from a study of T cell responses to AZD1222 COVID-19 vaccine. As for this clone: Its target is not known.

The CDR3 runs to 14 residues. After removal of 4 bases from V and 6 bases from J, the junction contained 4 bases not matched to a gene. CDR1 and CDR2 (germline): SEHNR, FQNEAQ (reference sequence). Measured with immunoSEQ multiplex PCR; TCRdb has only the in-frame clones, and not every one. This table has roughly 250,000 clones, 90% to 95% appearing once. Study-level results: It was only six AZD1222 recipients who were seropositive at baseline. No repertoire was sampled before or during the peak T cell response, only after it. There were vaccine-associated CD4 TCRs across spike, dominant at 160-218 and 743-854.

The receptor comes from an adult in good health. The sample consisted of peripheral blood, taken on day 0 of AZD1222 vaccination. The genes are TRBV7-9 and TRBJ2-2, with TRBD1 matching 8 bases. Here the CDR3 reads CASSSSGGPGELFF. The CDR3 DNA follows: TGTGCCAGCAGCTCCTCAGGGGGCCCCGGGGAGCTGTTTTTT. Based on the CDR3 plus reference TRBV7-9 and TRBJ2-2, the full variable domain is DTGVSQNPRHKITKRGQNVTFRCDPISEHNRLYWYRQTLGQGPEFLTYFQNEAQLEKSRLLSDRFSAERPKGSFSTLEIQRTEQGDSAMYLCASSSSGGPGELFFGEGSRLTVL.